The next 10 T cell receptor beta chains were all read from a single sample in a study of T-cell reconstitution after alpha-beta-depleted transplantation in children. Unique molecular identifiers were built into the TCRbeta library. TCRdb reprocessed the PCR reads via MiXCR and lists one record per CDR3 protein. This table holds around 270,000 distinct CDR3 sequences, over 9% found once. Material: PBMCs, obtained before TCRalphabeta/CD19-depleted stem cell transplant. These receptors were taken from a boy younger than two with acute myeloid leukemia, due to receive a stem cell transplant.

This chain connects TRBV28 to TRBJ2-7, with D tentatively TRBD1 or TRBD2 (6 bases each). Per the germline V gene, CDR1 is MDHEN and CDR2 is SYDVKM. The CDR3 is made up of 15 amino acids. The germline V and J ends were trimmed by 1 base and 3 bases, with 13 bases remaining between them. The DNA for the CDR3 is TGTGCCAGCAGTTTATATTCGGGGGCTGACTACGAGCAGTACTTC. This sequence encodes CASSLYSGADYEQYF.

This clonotype was observed at least ten times. This chain connects TRBV20-1 to TRBJ2-3; 8 bases match TRBD1. Per germline, CDR1 DFQATT and CDR2 SNEGSKA (reference sequence). After removal of 5 bases from V and 2 bases from J, the junction contained 9 bases not matched to a gene. The CDR3 contains 15 residues. The CDR3 region has the DNA TGCAGTGCTCTCGGACAGGGATCACACACAGATACGCAGTATTTT. Translation gives CSALGQGSHTDTQYF.

This clonotype showed up just a few times. The chain has TRBV7-2 and TRBJ2-2; 8 bases agree with TRBD2. The V gene end was trimmed by 1 base and the J gene end by 6 bases; junction bases not matched to a gene: 4. The CDR3 loop spans 15 amino acids. Germline-derived CDR1 and CDR2 are SGHTA and FQGNSA. DNA of the CDR3: TGTGCCAGCAGCTTAGTTCCAGCGGGAGCCGGGGAGCTGTTTTTT. Encoded protein: CASSLVPAGAGELFF.

This clonotype was observed at least ten times. The V and J genes are TRBV7-2 and TRBJ1-2; D is possibly TRBD1 (5 bases). V was clipped by 0 bases and J by 2 bases, with 7 bases between them. The germline V gene encodes CDR1 SGHTA and CDR2 FQGNSA. This CDR3 is 14 amino acids long. The CDR3 is CASSLAGANYGYTF. DNA of the CDR3: TGTGCCAGCAGCTTAGCTGGGGCGAACTATGGCTACACCTTC.

This clonotype has ten or more counts. V and J are TRBV9 and TRBJ2-7; 15 nucleotides align to TRBD2. Germline V gives CDR1 SGDLS, CDR2 YYNGEE. There are 17 residues in the CDR3. With V trimmed by 4 bases and J by 7 bases, 12 bases remained unmatched. The CDR3 loop reads CASSPYAGTSGRREQYF. The CDR3 bases are TGTGCCAGCAGCCCTTACGCCGGGACTAGCGGGAGGAGAGAGCAGTACTTC.

This clonotype has ten or more counts. The chain joins TRBV27 to TRBJ2-7; 7 bases align to TRBD1. V gave up 6 bases and J gave up 0 bases; unmatched junction bases: 14. The CDR3 contains 17 residues. Germline CDR1 and CDR2: MNHEY and SMNVEV (reference sequence). The DNA of the CDR3 is TGTGCCAGCAGCACGAACAACGGGACAGCTCCCTCCTACGAGCAGTACTTC. Encoded protein: CASSTNNGTAPSYEQYF.

In its sample, this clonotype was seen many times. This chain uses TRBV19 with TRBJ2-5; no firm D call. In germline, CDR1 is LNHDA, CDR2 SQIVND (reference sequence). The CDR3 runs to 12 residues. The germline V and J ends were trimmed by 3 bases and 7 bases, with 9 bases remaining between them. CDR3 DNA sequence: TGTGCCAGTAGTATCCTCGGTTCGACCCAGTACTTC. Its protein product is CASSILGSTQYF.

This clonotype was counted ten times or more. This chain uses TRBV7-9 with TRBJ2-2, with D perhaps being TRBD1 or TRBD2 (6 bases each). The CDR3 has 13 amino acids. Germline CDR1 SEHNR, CDR2 FQNEAQ (reference sequence). Trimming removed 11 bases from V and 13 bases from J, with 23 bases in between. CDR3 residues: CASRDGGAGMLFF. As DNA, the CDR3 is TGTGCCTCCCGCGACGGGGGCGCGGGTATGCTGTTTTTT.

The chain has TRBV4-3 and TRBJ1-1; no reliable D call. The germline V gene has CDR1 LGHNA and CDR2 YSLEER. The CDR3 covers 15 residues. V gave up 5 bases and J gave up 0 bases, with 13 bases separating them. DNA of the CDR3: TGCGCCAGCAGCTTCGGGCGGTACATGAACACTGAAGCTTTCTTT. The encoded protein is CASSFGRYMNTEAFF.

This clonotype was recorded many times. The gene calls are TRBV20-1 and TRBJ2-2; 7 bases agree with TRBD2. CDR1 and CDR2 from the germline V gene are DFQATT and SNEGSKA (reference sequence). Germline trimming cut 3 bases from V and 6 bases from J; bases unmatched to any gene: 7. The CDR3 runs to 14 residues. The CDR3 spells CSAREPAGPGELFF. DNA for the CDR3: TGCAGTGCTAGGGAGCCAGCGGGGCCCGGGGAGCTGTTTTTT.